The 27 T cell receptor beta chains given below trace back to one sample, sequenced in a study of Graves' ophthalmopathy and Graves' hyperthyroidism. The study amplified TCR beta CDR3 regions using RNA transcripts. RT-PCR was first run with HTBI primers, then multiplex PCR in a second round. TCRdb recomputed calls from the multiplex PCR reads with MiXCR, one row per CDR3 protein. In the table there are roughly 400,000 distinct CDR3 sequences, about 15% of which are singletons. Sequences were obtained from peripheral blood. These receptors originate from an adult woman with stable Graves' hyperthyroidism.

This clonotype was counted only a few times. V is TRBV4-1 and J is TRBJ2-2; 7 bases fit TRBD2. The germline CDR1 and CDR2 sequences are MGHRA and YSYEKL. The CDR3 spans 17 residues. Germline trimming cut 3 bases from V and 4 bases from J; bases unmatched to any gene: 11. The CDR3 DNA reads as TGCGCCAGCAGCCACGTAGCTACGGGACTACTCACCGGGGAGCTGTTTTTT. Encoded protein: CASSHVATGLLTGELFF.

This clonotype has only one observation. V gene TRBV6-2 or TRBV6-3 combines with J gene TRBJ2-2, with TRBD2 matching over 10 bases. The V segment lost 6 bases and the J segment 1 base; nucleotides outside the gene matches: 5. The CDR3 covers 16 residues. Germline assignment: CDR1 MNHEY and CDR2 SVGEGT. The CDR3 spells CASSSWTSGNTGELFF. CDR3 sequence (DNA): TGTGCCAGCAGCTCCTGGACTAGCGGGAACACCGGGGAGCTGTTTTTT.

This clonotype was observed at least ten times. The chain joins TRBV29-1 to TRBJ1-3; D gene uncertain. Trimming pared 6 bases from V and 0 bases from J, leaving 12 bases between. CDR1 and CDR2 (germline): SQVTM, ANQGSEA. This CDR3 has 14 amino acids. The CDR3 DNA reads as TGCAGCGTGGCCCCAAGACTCTCTGGAAACACCATATATTTT. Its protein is CSVAPRLSGNTIYF.

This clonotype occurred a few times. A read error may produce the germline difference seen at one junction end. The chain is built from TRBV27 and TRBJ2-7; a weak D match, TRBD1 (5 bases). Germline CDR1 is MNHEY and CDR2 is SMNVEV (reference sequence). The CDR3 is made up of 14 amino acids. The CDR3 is CAGSYMGRDYEQYF. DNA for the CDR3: TGTGCCGGCAGTTACATGGGGCGCGACTACGAGCAGTACTTC.

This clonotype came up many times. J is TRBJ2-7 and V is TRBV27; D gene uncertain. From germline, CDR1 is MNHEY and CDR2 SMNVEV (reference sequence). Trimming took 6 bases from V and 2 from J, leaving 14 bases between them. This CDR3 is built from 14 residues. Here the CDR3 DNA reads TGTGCCAGCAGCCCTCGGGCAGACGCCTACGAGCAGTACTTC. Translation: CASSPRADAYEQYF.

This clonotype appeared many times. In nucleotides, the CDR3 is TGCAGTGCTCCGTACGGGGCCTACGAGCAGTACTTC. It specifies CSAPYGAYEQYF. V gene TRBV20-1 combines with J gene TRBJ2-7, with D tentatively TRBD2 (5 bases). The germline CDR1 and CDR2 sequences are DFQATT and SNEGSKA (reference sequence). The CDR3 is 12 amino acids. V lost 5 bases and J 2 bases, leaving 10 bases between the germline ends.

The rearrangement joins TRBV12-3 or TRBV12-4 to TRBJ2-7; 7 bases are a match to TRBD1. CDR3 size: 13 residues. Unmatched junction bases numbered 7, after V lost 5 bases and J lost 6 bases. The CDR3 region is CASSPKQGREQYF. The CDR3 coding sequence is TGTGCCAGCAGTCCAAAACAGGGGCGCGAGCAGTACTTC.

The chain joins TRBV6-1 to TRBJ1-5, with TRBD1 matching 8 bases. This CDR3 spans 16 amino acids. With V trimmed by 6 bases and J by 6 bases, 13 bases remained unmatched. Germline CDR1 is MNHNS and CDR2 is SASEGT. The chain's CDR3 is CASRPPTRDRSQPQHF. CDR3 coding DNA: TGTGCCAGCAGGCCCCCCACCCGGGACAGGAGTCAGCCCCAGCATTTT.

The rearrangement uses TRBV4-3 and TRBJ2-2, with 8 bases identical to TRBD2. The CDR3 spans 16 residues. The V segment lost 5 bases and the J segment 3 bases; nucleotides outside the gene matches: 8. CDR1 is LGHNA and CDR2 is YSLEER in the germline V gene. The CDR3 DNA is TGCGCCAGCAGCTCGGGGACTAGGTCGGACACCGGGGAGCTGTTTTTT. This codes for CASSSGTRSDTGELFF.

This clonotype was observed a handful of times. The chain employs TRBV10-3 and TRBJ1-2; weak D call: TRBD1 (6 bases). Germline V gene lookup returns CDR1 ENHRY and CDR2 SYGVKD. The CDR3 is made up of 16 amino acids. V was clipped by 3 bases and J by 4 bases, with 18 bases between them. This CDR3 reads CAISDPFQGPVYGYTF. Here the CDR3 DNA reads TGTGCCATCAGTGACCCTTTTCAGGGGCCGGTCTATGGCTACACCTTC.

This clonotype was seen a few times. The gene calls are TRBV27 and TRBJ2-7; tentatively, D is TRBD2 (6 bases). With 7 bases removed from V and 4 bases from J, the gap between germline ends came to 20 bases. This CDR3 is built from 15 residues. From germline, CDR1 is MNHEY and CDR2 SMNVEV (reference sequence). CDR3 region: CASTLEGTGAYEQYF. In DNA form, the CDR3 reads TGTGCCAGCACCCTAGAGGGGACGGGAGCGTACGAGCAGTACTTC.

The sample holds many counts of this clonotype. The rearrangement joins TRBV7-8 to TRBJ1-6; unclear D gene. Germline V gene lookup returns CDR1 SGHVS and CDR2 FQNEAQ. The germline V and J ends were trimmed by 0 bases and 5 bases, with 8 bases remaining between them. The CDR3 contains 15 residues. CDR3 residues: CASSLAASDNSPLHF. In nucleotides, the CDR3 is TGTGCCAGCAGCTTAGCCGCCAGCGATAATTCACCCCTCCACTTT. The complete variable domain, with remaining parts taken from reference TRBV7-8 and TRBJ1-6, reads GAGVSQSPRYKVAKRGQDVALRCDPISGHVSLFWYQQALGQGPEFLTYFQNEAQLDKSGLPSDRFFAERPEGSVSTLKIQRTQQEDSAVYLCASSLAASDNSPLHFGNGTRLTVT.

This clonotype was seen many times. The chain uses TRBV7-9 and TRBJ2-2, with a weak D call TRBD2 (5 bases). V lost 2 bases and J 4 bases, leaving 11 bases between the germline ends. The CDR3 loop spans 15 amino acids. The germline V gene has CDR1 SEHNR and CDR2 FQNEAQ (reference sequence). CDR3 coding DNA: TGTGCCAGCAGCTTAAGTGGGAGTATCACCGGGGAGCTGTTTTTT. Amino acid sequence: CASSLSGSITGELFF.

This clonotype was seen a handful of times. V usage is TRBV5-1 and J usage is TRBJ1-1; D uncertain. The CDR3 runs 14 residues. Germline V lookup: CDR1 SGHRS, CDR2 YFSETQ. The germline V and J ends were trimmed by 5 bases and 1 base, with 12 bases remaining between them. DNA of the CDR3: TGCGCCAGCAGGACCGGGCCCGCGAACACTGAAGCTTTCTTT. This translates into CASRTGPANTEAFF.

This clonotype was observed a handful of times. The CDR3 here is CASSQELGTSGRRYEQYF. The CDR3 DNA sequence: TGTGCCAGCAGCCAAGAACTTGGGACTAGCGGGAGACGGTACGAGCAGTACTTC. The chain couples TRBV3-1 to TRBJ2-7; TRBD2 aligns across 14 bases. Germline loops: CDR1 LGHDT, CDR2 YNNKEL (reference sequence). J lost 4 bases, V lost 0 bases, and 8 bases had no gene match. The CDR3 is 18 residues long.

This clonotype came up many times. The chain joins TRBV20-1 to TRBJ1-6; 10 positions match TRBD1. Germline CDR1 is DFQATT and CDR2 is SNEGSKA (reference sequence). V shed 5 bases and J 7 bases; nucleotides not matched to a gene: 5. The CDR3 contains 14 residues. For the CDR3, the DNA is TGCAGTGCTGACATGGGACAGGGGAATTCACCCCTCCACTTT. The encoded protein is CSADMGQGNSPLHF.

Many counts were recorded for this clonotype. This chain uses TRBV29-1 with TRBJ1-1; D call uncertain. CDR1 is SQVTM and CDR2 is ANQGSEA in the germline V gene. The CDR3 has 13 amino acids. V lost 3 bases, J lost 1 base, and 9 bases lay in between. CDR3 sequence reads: CSVDGQTNTEAFF. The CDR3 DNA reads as TGCAGCGTTGATGGGCAGACGAACACTGAAGCTTTCTTT.

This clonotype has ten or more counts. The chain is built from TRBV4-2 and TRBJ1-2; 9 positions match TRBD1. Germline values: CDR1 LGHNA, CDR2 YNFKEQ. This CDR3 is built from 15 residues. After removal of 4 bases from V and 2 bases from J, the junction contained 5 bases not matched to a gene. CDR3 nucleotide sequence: TGTGCCAGCAGCCGAGGACAGGGGTTGAACTATGGCTACACCTTC. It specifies CASSRGQGLNYGYTF.

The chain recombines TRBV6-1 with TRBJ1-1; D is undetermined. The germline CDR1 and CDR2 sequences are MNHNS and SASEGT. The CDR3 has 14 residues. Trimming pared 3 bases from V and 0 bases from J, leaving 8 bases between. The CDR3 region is CASSERRVNTEAFF. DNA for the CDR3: TGTGCCAGCAGTGAGAGGCGAGTGAACACTGAAGCTTTCTTT.

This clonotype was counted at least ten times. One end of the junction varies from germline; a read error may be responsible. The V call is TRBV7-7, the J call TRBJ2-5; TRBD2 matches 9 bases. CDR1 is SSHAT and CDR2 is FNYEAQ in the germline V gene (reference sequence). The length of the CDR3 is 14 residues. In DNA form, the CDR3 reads TGTGCTAGCAGCTCAGATAGCGGGAGTACTCTCCAGTACTTC. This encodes CASSSDSGSTLQYF.

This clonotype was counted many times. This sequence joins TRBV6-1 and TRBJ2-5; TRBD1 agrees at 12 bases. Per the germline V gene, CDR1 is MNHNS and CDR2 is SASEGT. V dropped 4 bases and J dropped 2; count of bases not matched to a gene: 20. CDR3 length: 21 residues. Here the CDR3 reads CASSGNRDRGHSGDLQETQYF. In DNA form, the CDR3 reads TGTGCCAGCAGTGGGAATAGGGACAGGGGGCATAGCGGTGATCTTCAAGAGACCCAGTACTTC.

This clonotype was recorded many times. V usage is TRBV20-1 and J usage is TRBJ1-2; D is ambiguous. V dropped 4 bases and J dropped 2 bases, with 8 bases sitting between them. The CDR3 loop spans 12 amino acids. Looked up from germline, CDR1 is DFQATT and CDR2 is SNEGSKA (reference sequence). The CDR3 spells CSATANNYGYTF. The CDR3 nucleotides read TGCAGTGCTACGGCAAACAACTATGGCTACACCTTC.

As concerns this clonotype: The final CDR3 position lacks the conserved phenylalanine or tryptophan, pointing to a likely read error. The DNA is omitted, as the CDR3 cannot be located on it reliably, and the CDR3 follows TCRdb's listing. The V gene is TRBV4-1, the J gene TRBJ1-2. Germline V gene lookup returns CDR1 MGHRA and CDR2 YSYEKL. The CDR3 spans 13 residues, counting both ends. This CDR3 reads CASSQEVSYGYTV.

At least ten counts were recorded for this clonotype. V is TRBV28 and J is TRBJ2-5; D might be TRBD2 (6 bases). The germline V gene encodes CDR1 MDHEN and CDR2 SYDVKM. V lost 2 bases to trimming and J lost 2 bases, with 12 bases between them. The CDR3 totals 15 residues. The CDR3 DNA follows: TGTGCCAGCAGTTTAGGAGCGGGCGGACAAGAGACCCAGTACTTC. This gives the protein CASSLGAGGQETQYF.

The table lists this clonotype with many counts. The CDR3 sequence is CSARDLGTGTMNTEAFF. The CDR3 DNA sequence: TGCAGTGCTAGAGATCTAGGGACAGGGACCATGAACACTGAAGCTTTCTTT. The V and J genes are TRBV20-1 and TRBJ1-1; 9 positions match TRBD1. Per germline, CDR1 DFQATT and CDR2 SNEGSKA (reference sequence). The CDR3 extends over 17 amino acids. Trimming at V came to 0 bases and at J to 0 bases, leaving 8 bases not matched to a gene.

CDR3 DNA sequence: TGTGCCACCAGCATAGGAGGGGGGGATCAAGAGACCCAGTACTTC. Amino acids: CATSIGGGDQETQYF. V usage is TRBV15 and J usage is TRBJ2-5, with a weak D call TRBD2 (7 bases). This CDR3 is 15 amino acids long. Trimming took 4 bases from V and 2 from J, leaving 14 bases between them. Germline CDR1 and CDR2: LNHNV and YYDKDF (reference sequence).

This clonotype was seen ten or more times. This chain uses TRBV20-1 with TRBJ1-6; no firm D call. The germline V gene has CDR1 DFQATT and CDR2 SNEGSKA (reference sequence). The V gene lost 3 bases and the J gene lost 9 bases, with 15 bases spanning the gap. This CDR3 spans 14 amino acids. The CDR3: CSASPNPRGSPLHF. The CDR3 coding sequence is TGCAGTGCTAGCCCCAACCCCCGGGGTTCACCCCTCCACTTT.